This TCR beta chain was captured by sequencing in a study of response to subunit inactivated influenza vaccine. MiXCR, applied by TCRdb to the RT-PCR reads, yields one record per CDR3 protein. The table has 750,000 to 850,000 distinct CDR3 sequences, less than 20% seen once. This receptor was identified in a man aged 50-59 years who received an inactivated influenza vaccine. The sequencing here drew on PBMCs from blood, taken roughly 5 days after vaccination.

DNA for the CDR3: TGCAGTGCTAGGACCGGGACAGGGAGCTACAATGAGCAGTTCTTC. It is translated as CSARTGTGSYNEQFF. The rearrangement uses TRBV20-1 and TRBJ2-1; TRBD1 matches at 9 bases. The CDR3 length is 15 residues. V dropped 3 bases and J dropped 3; count of bases not matched to a gene: 6. Germline loops: CDR1 DFQATT, CDR2 SNEGSKA (reference sequence).